The next 9 T cell receptor beta chains were all read from a single sample in a study of shared clonotypes between healthy human individuals. Repertoires were generated with immunoSEQ multiplex PCR, while TCRdb's copy carries only in-frame clones and drops some. The sample includes roughly 590,000 clones, roughly 95% of them seen just once. Naive CD8 cells, CD45RO-negative and positively selected for CCR7, excluded terminally differentiated effector memory CD45RA+ cells. Sample: naive CD8+ T cells sorted from blood. The source is a woman aged 25 to 39 in good health.

The V gene is TRBV28, the J gene TRBJ2-7; 9 nucleotides match TRBD1. The germline V gene encodes CDR1 MDHEN and CDR2 SYDVKM. Germline trimming cut 6 bases from V and 2 bases from J; bases unmatched to any gene: 5. The CDR3 is made up of 14 amino acids. CDR3 in amino acids: CASSSGTGPYEQYF. The CDR3 nucleotides are TGTGCCAGCAGCTCAGGGACAGGGCCCTACGAGCAGTACTTC.

This chain connects TRBV28 to TRBJ2-7; weak D call: TRBD1 (5 bases). CDR3 length: 15 residues. V was clipped by 6 bases and J by 4 bases, with 19 bases between them. CDR1 MDHEN and CDR2 SYDVKM come from the germline V gene. The CDR3 DNA is TGTGCCAGCAGCTCAAGGGAATCTCCAGGGTACGAGCAGTACTTC. It yields the protein CASSSRESPGYEQYF.

With regard to this clone: Other DNA sequences within the sample encode an identical CDR3. The V gene is TRBV27, the J gene TRBJ1-1, with a weak D call TRBD1 (5 bases). Between the trimmed V and J ends, which lost 3 bases and 3 bases, there was a span of 8 bases. The CDR3 consists of 13 residues. Germline values: CDR1 MNHEY, CDR2 SMNVEV (reference sequence). CDR3 DNA: TGTGCCAGCAGTTTCCTAGGGGACACTGAAGCTTTCTTT. It is translated as CASSFLGDTEAFF.

V and J are TRBV10-2 and TRBJ2-7; D uncertain. The ends were cut back, 2 bases at V and 2 bases at J, with 1 base in the middle. CDR3 length: 11 amino acids. Germline V gives CDR1 WSHSY, CDR2 SAAADI. CDR3 nucleotide sequence: TGCGCCAGCAGTGAGGCCTACGAGCAGTACTTC. It specifies CASSEAYEQYF.

V usage is TRBV7-6 and J usage is TRBJ2-4, with 8 bases matching TRBD2. This CDR3 is built from 16 residues. CDR1 SGHVS and CDR2 FNYEAQ come from the germline V gene. V dropped 5 bases and J dropped 3; count of bases not matched to a gene: 9. CDR3 nucleotides: TGTGCCAGCAGCCTAGGGTCCAGCGGGAGCAAAAACATTCAGTACTTC. It specifies CASSLGSSGSKNIQYF.

The V call is TRBV10-2, the J call TRBJ2-1; weak D call: TRBD1 (5 bases). The ends were cut back, 2 bases at V and 9 bases at J, with 5 bases in the middle. The CDR3 is made up of 11 amino acids. Germline loops: CDR1 WSHSY, CDR2 SAAADI. CDR3 amino acids: CASSEGAEQFF. CDR3 bases: TGCGCCAGCAGTGAGGGGGCTGAGCAGTTCTTC.

V is TRBV5-6 and J is TRBJ1-2; 8 bases fit TRBD1. The V segment lost 2 bases and the J segment 5 bases; nucleotides outside the gene matches: 2. This CDR3 contains 13 residues. The germline V gene encodes CDR1 SGHDT and CDR2 YYEEEE. For the CDR3, the DNA is TGTGCCAGCAGCTTTGGACAGGGATATGGCTACACCTTC. Translating it yields CASSFGQGYGYTF.

This chain connects TRBV4-1 to TRBJ1-2, with unresolved D. Germline loops: CDR1 MGHRA, CDR2 YSYEKL. The V and J ends lost 1 base and 4 bases respectively, with 13 bases between them. This CDR3 has 15 residues. The CDR3 protein is CASSQVSKLSYGYTF. The CDR3 bases are TGCGCCAGCAGCCAAGTGTCTAAACTCAGCTATGGCTACACCTTC.

About this clone: The same CDR3 can be traced to other DNA sequences in this sample. This chain joins TRBV5-4 and TRBJ2-7; D is unclear. The germline CDR1 and CDR2 sequences are SGHNT and YYREEE (reference sequence). The CDR3 loop spans 12 amino acids. With 0 bases removed from V and 3 bases from J, the gap between germline ends came to 4 bases. CDR3 nucleotide sequence: TGTGCCAGCAGCTTGGACGGCTACGAGCAGTACTTC. Its translation: CASSLDGYEQYF.